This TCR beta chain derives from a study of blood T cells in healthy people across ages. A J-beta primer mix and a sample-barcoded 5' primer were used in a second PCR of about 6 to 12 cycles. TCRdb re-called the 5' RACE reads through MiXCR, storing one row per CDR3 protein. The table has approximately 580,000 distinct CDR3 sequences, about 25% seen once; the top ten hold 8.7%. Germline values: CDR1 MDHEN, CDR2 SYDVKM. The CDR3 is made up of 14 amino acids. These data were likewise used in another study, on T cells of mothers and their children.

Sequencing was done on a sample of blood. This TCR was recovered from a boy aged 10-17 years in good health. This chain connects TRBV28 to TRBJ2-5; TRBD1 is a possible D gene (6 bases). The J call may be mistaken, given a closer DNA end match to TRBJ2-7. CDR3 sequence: CASSFWGQNYEQYF. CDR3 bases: TGTGCCAGCAGTTTTTGGGGGCAGAACTACGAGCAGTACTTC.